The entry that follows covers one T cell receptor beta chain sequence. CDR1 LGHNA and CDR2 YNFKEQ come from the germline V gene. The CDR3 contains 16 residues. The J segment lost 5 bases and the V segment lost 0 bases, leaving 5 bases of the junction unmatched. This record comes from a study of T-cell reconstitution after alpha-beta-depleted transplantation in children. Unique molecular identifiers featured in how the TCRbeta library was prepared. Via MiXCR, TCRdb re-called the PCR reads, giving one row per CDR3 protein. Here the sample spans 500,000 to 600,000 distinct CDR3 sequences, approximately 30% being singletons.

The source material was PBMCs from the stem cell graft donor, sampled from the stem cell graft. The chain recombines TRBV4-2 with TRBJ1-5, with 9 bases identical to TRBD1. This sequence originates from a human donor who donated a stem cell graft to a child with aplastic anemia. As DNA, the CDR3 is TGTGCCAGCAGCCAAGAGGGGGACAGGGCCGATCAGCCCCAGCATTTT. The encoded protein is CASSQEGDRADQPQHF.